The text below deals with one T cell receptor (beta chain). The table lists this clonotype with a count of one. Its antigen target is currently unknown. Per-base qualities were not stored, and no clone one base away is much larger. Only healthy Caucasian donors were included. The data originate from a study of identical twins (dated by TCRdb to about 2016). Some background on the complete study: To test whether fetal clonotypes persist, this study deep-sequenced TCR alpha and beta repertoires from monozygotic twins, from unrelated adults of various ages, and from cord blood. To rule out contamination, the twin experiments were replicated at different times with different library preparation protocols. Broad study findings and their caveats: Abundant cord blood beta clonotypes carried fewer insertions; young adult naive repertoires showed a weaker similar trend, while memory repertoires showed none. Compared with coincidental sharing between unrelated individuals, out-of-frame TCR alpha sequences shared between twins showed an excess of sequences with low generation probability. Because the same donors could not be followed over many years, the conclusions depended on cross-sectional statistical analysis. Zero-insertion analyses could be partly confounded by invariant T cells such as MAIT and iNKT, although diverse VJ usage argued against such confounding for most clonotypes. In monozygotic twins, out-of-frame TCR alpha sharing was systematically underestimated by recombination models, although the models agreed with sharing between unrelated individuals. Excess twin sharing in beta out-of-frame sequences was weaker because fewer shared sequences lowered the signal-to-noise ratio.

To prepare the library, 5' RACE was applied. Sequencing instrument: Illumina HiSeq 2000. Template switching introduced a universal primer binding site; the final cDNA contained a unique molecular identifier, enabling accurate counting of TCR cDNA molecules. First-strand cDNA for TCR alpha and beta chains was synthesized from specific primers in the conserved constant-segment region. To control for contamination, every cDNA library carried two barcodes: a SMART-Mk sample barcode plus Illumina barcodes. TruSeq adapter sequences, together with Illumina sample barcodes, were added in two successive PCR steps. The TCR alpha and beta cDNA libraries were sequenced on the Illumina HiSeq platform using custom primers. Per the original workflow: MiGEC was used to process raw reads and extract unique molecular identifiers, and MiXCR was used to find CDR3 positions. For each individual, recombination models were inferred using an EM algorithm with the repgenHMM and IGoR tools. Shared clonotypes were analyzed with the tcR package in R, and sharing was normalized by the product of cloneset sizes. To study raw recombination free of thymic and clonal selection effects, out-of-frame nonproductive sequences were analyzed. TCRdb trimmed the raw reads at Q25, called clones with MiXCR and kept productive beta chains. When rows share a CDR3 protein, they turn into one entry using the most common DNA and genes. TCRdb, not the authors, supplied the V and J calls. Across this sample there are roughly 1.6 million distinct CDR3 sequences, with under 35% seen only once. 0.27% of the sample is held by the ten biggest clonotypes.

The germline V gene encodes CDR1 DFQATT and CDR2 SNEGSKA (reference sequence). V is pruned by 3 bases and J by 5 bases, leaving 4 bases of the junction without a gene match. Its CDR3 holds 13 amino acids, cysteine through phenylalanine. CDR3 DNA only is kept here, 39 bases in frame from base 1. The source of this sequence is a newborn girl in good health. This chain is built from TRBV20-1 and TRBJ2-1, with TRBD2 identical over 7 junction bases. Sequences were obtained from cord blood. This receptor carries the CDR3 CSASGTTHNEQFF. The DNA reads TGCAGTGCTAGCGGGACTACCCACAATGAGCAGTTCTTC.